The TCR beta chain under discussion was sequenced for a study of blood T cells in healthy people across ages. A second PCR, run for roughly 7 to 12 cycles, used a sample-barcoded 5' primer plus a J-beta primer mix. TCRdb re-called the 5' RACE reads through MiXCR, storing one row per CDR3 protein. Here the sample spans roughly 2 million distinct CDR3 sequences, just under 50% being singletons. V gave up 10 bases and J gave up 3 bases; unmatched junction bases: 8. Germline CDR1 is MNHEY and CDR2 is SVGAGI. The CDR3 has 13 residues. This rearrangement joins TRBV6-5 to TRBJ1-1; TRBD1 matches at 7 bases. What was sequenced was blood. This TCR came from a woman in her forties in good health. The CDR3, as DNA: TGTGCCACGAACAGGGGTATCGACACTGAAGCTTTCTTT. Translated, it gives CATNRGIDTEAFF.